This TCR beta chain stems from a study of blood T cell repertoires in COVID-19. Study-level information: Samples of COVID-19 (acute and convalescent) were obtained from the United States, Italy and Spain. T cells, B-cell-depleted T cells, or PBMCs supplied cDNA or gDNA.

The CDR3 loop spans 16 amino acids. Per the germline V gene, CDR1 is SQVTM and CDR2 is ANQGSEA. The trim removed 4 bases at V and 8 bases at J, leaving 14 bases unmatched. This clone was found once. Under the authors' procedure: Reference gene primer amplification gave nucleated cell count estimates. Assay used: immunoSEQ multiplex PCR; TCRdb lists only in-frame clones, some missing. V and J calls and clone size come straight from that table; D and trimming were deduced from the DNA. The sample yields approximately 52,000 clones, 89% seen once. Sample: peripheral blood. The V gene is TRBV29-1, the J gene TRBJ2-1; 10 bases match TRBD1. This receptor was taken from a man aged 55 to 70 with active COVID-19. The CDR3 nucleotides are TGCAGCGTTGTAAAAATCTCGGGACAGGGGTCGGATGAGCAGTTCTTC. This gives the protein CSVVKISGQGSDEQFF.